The next 21 T cell receptor beta chains were all read from a single sample in a study of blood T cell repertoires in COVID-19. Here immunoSEQ multiplex PCR was the method, and the copy in TCRdb shows in-frame clones only, minus some. This table has over 150,000 clones, less than 85% appearing once. Sequencing input: peripheral blood. These receptors all come from a woman of 80 years or more with active or convalescent COVID-19.

The rearrangement links TRBV28 to TRBJ1-1; D uncertain. This CDR3 is 14 amino acids long. Germline V CDR1 and CDR2: MDHEN, SYDVKM. V lost 4 bases to trimming and J lost 3 bases, with 12 bases between them. This chain's CDR3 is CASSSSGWHTEAFF. DNA of the CDR3: TGTGCCAGCAGTTCAAGTGGTTGGCACACTGAAGCTTTCTTT.

This clone was counted only a few times. The V and J genes are TRBV19 and TRBJ2-2, with no clear D. Germline V gene sequence: CDR1 LNHDA, CDR2 SQIVND (reference sequence). Trimming cost V 3 bases and J 6 bases, with 14 bases left between them. The CDR3 runs 15 residues. As DNA, the CDR3 is TGTGCCAGTAGTATTTCCCGACAAAATCCCGGGGAGCTGTTTTTT. It translates to CASSISRQNPGELFF. Full variable domain (outside the CDR3, taken from reference TRBV19 and TRBJ2-2): DGGITQSPKYLFRKEGQNVTLSCEQNLNHDAMYWYRQDPGQGLRLIYYSQIVNDFQKGDIAEGYSVSREKKESFPLTVTSAQKNPTAFYLCASSISRQNPGELFFGEGSRLTVL.

A remark on this clone: Additional DNA sequences in this sample encode the identical CDR3. This rearrangement joins TRBV19 to TRBJ2-7; D unclear. The V end was cut by 4 bases, the J end by 3 bases, with 7 bases between. Germline CDR1 LNHDA, CDR2 SQIVND (reference sequence). The CDR3 loop spans 12 amino acids. Here the CDR3 reads CASSTGSYEQYF. In DNA, the CDR3 is TGTGCCAGTAGTACGGGTAGCTACGAGCAGTACTTC. The variable domain in full, with the rest retrieved from reference TRBV19 and TRBJ2-7, is DGGITQSPKYLFRKEGQNVTLSCEQNLNHDAMYWYRQDPGQGLRLIYYSQIVNDFQKGDIAEGYSVSREKKESFPLTVTSAQKNPTAFYLCASSTGSYEQYFGPGTRLTVT.

The J gene is TRBJ2-1, the V gene TRBV5-1, with TRBD2 matching 7 bases. Germline assignment: CDR1 SGHRS and CDR2 YFSETQ. CDR3 length: 15 residues. Unmatched junction bases numbered 11, after V lost 4 bases and J lost 7 bases. The CDR3 spells CASSPGRVAVNEQFF. CDR3 nucleotide sequence: TGCGCCAGCAGCCCGGGGAGGGTGGCAGTGAATGAGCAGTTCTTC.

This sequence joins TRBV19 and TRBJ1-2; 8 bases align to TRBD1. V shed 6 bases and J 6 bases; nucleotides not matched to a gene: 6. The CDR3 sequence is 13 residues long. Germline loops: CDR1 LNHDA, CDR2 SQIVND (reference sequence). In nucleotides, the CDR3 is TGTGCCAGTAGACTACAGGGGGAACATGGCTACACCTTC. Its protein is CASRLQGEHGYTF.

V usage is TRBV7-2 and J usage is TRBJ2-7; 9 bases fit TRBD2. The ends lost 1 base at V and 3 bases at J; junction bases unmatched: 10. This CDR3 region has 17 residues. CDR1 SGHTA and CDR2 FQGNSA come from the germline V gene. CDR3 DNA: TGTGCCAGCAGCTTAGGCCCAGGGCGGGAGGGTGGCTACGAGCAGTACTTC. Amino acids: CASSLGPGREGGYEQYF.

V is TRBV18 and J is TRBJ1-5; D perhaps matches TRBD1 (5 bases). V was cut by 5 bases and J by 0 bases, with 14 bases left in between. Germline values: CDR1 KGHSH, CDR2 LQKENI. The CDR3 is 16 amino acids. CDR3 region: CASSAWGLDSNQPQHF. CDR3 in DNA: TGTGCCAGCTCAGCGTGGGGACTTGATAGCAATCAGCCCCAGCATTTT.

The chain employs TRBV5-1 and TRBJ2-1, with 9 positions matching TRBD2. The CDR3 totals 15 residues. After removal of 1 base from V and 10 bases from J, the junction contained 9 bases not matched to a gene. Germline CDR1 and CDR2: SGHRS and YFSETQ. The CDR3 here is CASSLSLAGTGEQFF. Written as DNA, the CDR3 is TGCGCCAGCAGCTTGTCCCTAGCGGGGACCGGCGAGCAGTTCTTC.

The rearrangement joins TRBV4-1 to TRBJ2-7; TRBD2 aligns across 9 bases. With 0 bases clipped from V and 2 bases from J, the junction kept 11 bases outside the gene matches. From germline, CDR1 is MGHRA and CDR2 YSYEKL. The CDR3 consists of 18 residues. The CDR3 here is CASSQEGAGGSWAYEQYF. Here the CDR3 DNA reads TGCGCCAGCAGCCAAGAAGGGGCGGGAGGGAGTTGGGCCTACGAGCAGTACTTC.

Remarks on this clone: Relative to the germline gene, one junction end is altered; a read error may explain this. The chain uses TRBV12-3 or TRBV12-4 and TRBJ1-2, with 7 bases lining up with TRBD1. This CDR3 has 13 amino acids. The CDR3 loop is CVSRIRGDYGYTF. The DNA for the CDR3 is TGTGTCAGCAGAATCAGGGGGGACTATGGCTACACCTTC.

The genes are TRBV10-3 and TRBJ2-1, with D possibly TRBD1 on 6 matching bases. Germline lookup yields CDR1 ENHRY and CDR2 SYGVKD. The V end lost 3 bases, the J end lost 1 base, and 10 bases lay between the germline ends. This CDR3 has 15 amino acids. The CDR3 reads CAISDLGGSYNEQFF. The CDR3 DNA is TGTGCCATCAGTGATCTAGGGGGTTCCTACAATGAGCAGTTCTTC.

This chain joins TRBV7-8 and TRBJ2-2, with D unresolved. CDR1 SGHVS and CDR2 FQNEAQ come from the germline V gene. Between the trimmed V and J ends, which lost 3 bases and 5 bases, there was a span of 16 bases. CDR3 length: 16 residues. The CDR3 coding sequence is TGTGCCAGCAGCTTGGCGACACGCCGTGGGACCGGGGAGCTGTTTTTT. It translates to CASSLATRRGTGELFF. Using reference TRBV7-8 and TRBJ2-2 for the parts outside the CDR3, the full variable domain is GAGVSQSPRYKVAKRGQDVALRCDPISGHVSLFWYQQALGQGPEFLTYFQNEAQLDKSGLPSDRFFAERPEGSVSTLKIQRTQQEDSAVYLCASSLATRRGTGELFFGEGSRLTVL.

V gene TRBV3-1 (or the pseudogene TRBV3-2) combines with J gene TRBJ1-1, with 9 bases identical to TRBD1. The V gene's germline CDR1 is LGHDT and CDR2 YNNKEL (reference sequence). This CDR3 region has 16 residues. With V trimmed by 0 bases and J by 5 bases, 7 bases remained unmatched. CDR3 loop: CASSQDRGTGITEAFF. In DNA, the CDR3 is TGTGCCAGCAGCCAAGATCGGGGGACAGGGATAACTGAAGCTTTCTTT.

This sequence joins TRBV6-6 and TRBJ2-7, with a tentative D call TRBD2 (7 bases). There are 13 residues in the CDR3. V lost 4 bases, J lost 4 bases, and 11 bases lay in between. Germline CDR1 MNHNY, CDR2 SVGAGI (reference sequence). Here the CDR3 reads CASSLGGEYEQYF. Here the CDR3 DNA reads TGTGCCAGCAGTTTAGGGGGGGAGTACGAGCAGTACTTC.

The genes are TRBV11-2 and TRBJ2-1; 12 bases agree with TRBD2. The CDR3 runs to 16 residues. J lost 3 bases, V lost 2 bases, and 2 bases had no gene match. Germline assignment: CDR1 SGHAT and CDR2 FQNNGV. The CDR3 reads CASSLSLAGGYNEQFF. CDR3 sequence (DNA): TGTGCCAGCAGCTTATCACTAGCGGGGGGCTACAATGAGCAGTTCTTC.

The chain couples TRBV5-6 to TRBJ2-5; D is possibly TRBD1 (6 bases). CDR1 is SGHDT, CDR2 YYEEEE, per germline. The CDR3 contains 13 residues. The V end lost 6 bases, the J end lost 3 bases, and 12 bases lay between the germline ends. CDR3 in DNA: TGTGCCAGCAATTATGACAGGAAAGAGACCCAGTACTTC. The encoded protein is CASNYDRKETQYF.

The chain is built from TRBV7-6 and TRBJ2-7, with a possible D match to TRBD2 (5 bases). This CDR3 contains 15 residues. CDR1 is SGHVS, CDR2 FNYEAQ, per germline. With 2 bases removed from V and 2 bases from J, the gap between germline ends came to 13 bases. The CDR3 spells CASSLIGIVTYEQYF. The CDR3 DNA is TGTGCCAGCAGCTTAATCGGGATAGTAACCTACGAGCAGTACTTC.

V and J are TRBV6-4 and TRBJ2-1; D unresolved. From germline, CDR1 is MRHNA and CDR2 SNTAGT. The CDR3 contains 15 residues. The V end was cut by 0 bases, the J end by 0 bases, with 6 bases between. The CDR3 reads CASSDSPSSYNEQFF. The CDR3 DNA reads TGTGCCAGCAGTGACTCGCCCAGCTCCTACAATGAGCAGTTCTTC.

J is TRBJ2-5 and V is TRBV24-1, with 7 nucleotides matching TRBD1. Germline loops: CDR1 KGHDR, CDR2 SFDVKD. V shed 3 bases, J shed 4 bases, and the junction held 10 bases outside the gene matches. The length of the CDR3 is 16 residues. The CDR3 is CATSDPGTATGETQYF. The CDR3 DNA is TGTGCCACCAGTGATCCCGGGACAGCCACGGGAGAGACCCAGTACTTC.

This chain joins TRBV6-5 and TRBJ2-1; TRBD1 is a possible D gene (5 bases). Germline loops: CDR1 MNHEY, CDR2 SVGAGI. The CDR3 runs 14 residues. V was shortened by 7 bases and J by 6 bases, with 16 bases between the two germline ends. The CDR3 DNA is TGTGCCAGCAAGGTAAACCAGGGATCCAATGAGCAGTTCTTC. Protein product: CASKVNQGSNEQFF.

This clone was seen only a few times. V is TRBV7-2 and J is TRBJ1-4; TRBD1 matches 7 bases. Looked up from germline, CDR1 is SGHTA and CDR2 is FQGNSA. There are 17 residues in the CDR3. V lost 4 bases and J lost 3; bases outside the gene matches: 11. The CDR3 reads CASSSTGYGRPNEKLFF. Here the CDR3 DNA reads TGTGCCAGCAGCTCGACAGGGTACGGTCGGCCTAATGAAAAACTGTTTTTT.